A single sample is the source of the 9 T cell receptor beta chains below, sequenced in a study of blood T cell repertoires in COVID-19. TCRdb's copy holds only in-frame clones and misses some; the assay was immunoSEQ multiplex PCR. The sample contains roughly 140,000 clones, approximately 80% of which appear only once. The sequencing sample was made of peripheral blood. The receptors come from a human donor with acute or convalescent COVID-19. The donor label of this sample is uncertain.

This rearrangement joins TRBV18 to TRBJ1-5, with 10 bases aligning to TRBD1. CDR3 length: 14 amino acids. The V gene end was trimmed by 3 bases and the J gene end by 6 bases; junction bases not matched to a gene: 2. CDR1 and CDR2 (germline): KGHSH, LQKENI. The CDR3 sequence: CASSPGQGVQPQHF. The CDR3 nucleotides are TGTGCCAGCTCACCTGGACAGGGGGTTCAGCCCCAGCATTTT.

The chain carries TRBV4-1 and TRBJ2-5, with TRBD2 matching over 8 bases. From germline, CDR1 is MGHRA and CDR2 YSYEKL. The CDR3 is made up of 18 amino acids. V lost 3 bases, J lost 3 bases, and 15 bases stayed unmatched. The CDR3 loop is CASSHLGGAGAPKETQYF. The CDR3 nucleotides are TGCGCCAGCAGCCACCTCGGCGGAGCGGGGGCCCCCAAAGAGACCCAGTACTTC.

The genes are TRBV2 and TRBJ1-2; 9 nucleotides align to TRBD1. Germline lookup yields CDR1 SNHLY and CDR2 FYNNEI. This CDR3 is built from 13 residues. After removal of 8 bases from V and 8 bases from J, the junction contained 9 bases not matched to a gene. This chain's CDR3 is CASFYRGRGGYTF. Here the CDR3 DNA reads TGTGCCAGCTTTTACAGGGGGCGAGGGGGCTACACCTTC.

The chain has TRBV4-1 and TRBJ1-5; 10 nucleotides agree with TRBD1. Germline V gives CDR1 MGHRA, CDR2 YSYEKL. The CDR3 extends over 16 amino acids. The V and J ends lost 5 bases and 7 bases, in that order; junction bases with no gene match: 11. The CDR3 sequence is CASSYTGTGELQPQHF. CDR3 DNA: TGCGCCAGCAGCTATACCGGGACAGGGGAATTACAGCCCCAGCATTTT.

The V and J genes are TRBV3-1 (or the pseudogene TRBV3-2) and TRBJ2-7, with D unresolved. In germline, CDR1 is LGHDT, CDR2 YNNKEL (reference sequence). The CDR3 has 15 residues. The V end was cut by 2 bases, the J end by 0 bases, with 11 bases between. CDR3 protein: CASSQWLSSSYEQYF. The CDR3 DNA sequence: TGTGCCAGCAGCCAATGGCTTTCAAGCTCCTACGAGCAGTACTTC.

The chain employs TRBV15 and TRBJ1-5; D ambiguous. The CDR3 runs to 14 residues. CDR1 is LNHNV, CDR2 YYDKDF, per germline (reference sequence). Deletions cut 5 bases from V and 3 bases from J, with 11 bases between. The CDR3 protein is CATSRGIFNQPQHF. The CDR3 DNA is TGTGCCACCAGCCGCGGGATATTCAATCAGCCCCAGCATTTT.

CDR3 DNA: TGTGCCAGCAGCCGCGGGACAGCCGATAATTCACCCCTCCACTTT. This gives the protein CASSRGTADNSPLHF. The rearrangement uses TRBV7-8 and TRBJ1-6; 7 bases match TRBD1. The CDR3 has 15 amino acids. The ends lost 5 bases at V and 5 bases at J; junction bases unmatched: 6. The germline gives CDR1 SGHVS, CDR2 FQNEAQ.

This clone was seen just once. This sequence joins TRBV7-8 and TRBJ1-2; possible D gene TRBD1, 6 bases. Trimming took off 1 base at V and 4 bases at J, with 13 bases between the two ends. The CDR3 contains 15 residues. Germline loops: CDR1 SGHVS, CDR2 FQNEAQ. CDR3 DNA sequence: TGTGCCAGCAGCTTAGTCGGGGGGGCGCTCTATGGCTACACCTTC. Translated: CASSLVGGALYGYTF.

The rearrangement joins TRBV11-3 to TRBJ2-2; D gene unclear. Germline-derived CDR1 and CDR2 are SGHNT and YENEEA. Trimming left V 1 base short and J 5 bases short, with 2 bases between. CDR3 length: 12 residues. The CDR3 is CASSLATGELFF. As DNA, the CDR3 is TGTGCCAGCAGCTTAGCGACCGGGGAGCTGTTTTTT.